This T cell receptor (beta chain) came from a study of T cells in Graves' hyperthyroidism and ophthalmopathy. RNA transcripts yielded amplified TCR beta CDR3 regions. TCR CDR3 regions were first amplified by RT-PCR with HTBI primers. In TCRdb, the multiplex PCR reads were re-called with MiXCR into one record per CDR3 protein. The table has 360,000 or so distinct CDR3 sequences, around 15% seen once. The PBMCs had their origin in 10 ml of fresh peripheral blood. Per the germline V gene, CDR1 is LGHNT and CDR2 is FRNRAP. This CDR3 region has 14 residues. The V end lost 4 bases, the J end lost 4 bases, and 13 bases lay between the germline ends. This clonotype was detected only a few times.

The chain is built from TRBV12-5 and TRBJ1-1; D is perhaps TRBD1 (5 bases). The sample taken for sequencing was blood. The receptor was derived from a woman in her fifties or sixties with Graves' ophthalmopathy. The CDR3 DNA follows: TGTGCTAGTGGTTCCACCCTCAGGGTCACTGAAGCTTTCTTT. Its protein is CASGSTLRVTEAFF.